The present T cell receptor beta chain was sequenced within a study of cytomegalovirus exposure and HLA in healthy donors. Trimming cost V 0 bases and J 1 base, with 6 bases left between them. The V gene's germline CDR1 is SGHRS and CDR2 YFSETQ. The CDR3 sequence is 14 residues long. The PCR ran on 60 Vbeta and 13 Jbeta primers. Profiled with immunoSEQ multiplex PCR; TCRdb holds only in-frame clones, not every one. The repertoire holds 150,000 to 200,000 clones, with roughly 73% as singletons. Sequencing was performed on PBMCs. The J gene is TRBJ2-3, the V gene TRBV5-1, with D perhaps matching TRBD2 (6 bases). The receptor was derived from a male donor in good health and CMV-seronegative. The CDR3 DNA follows: TGCGCCAGCAGCTTGGAGCGGGGCACAGATACGCAGTATTTT. Its translation: CASSLERGTDTQYF.